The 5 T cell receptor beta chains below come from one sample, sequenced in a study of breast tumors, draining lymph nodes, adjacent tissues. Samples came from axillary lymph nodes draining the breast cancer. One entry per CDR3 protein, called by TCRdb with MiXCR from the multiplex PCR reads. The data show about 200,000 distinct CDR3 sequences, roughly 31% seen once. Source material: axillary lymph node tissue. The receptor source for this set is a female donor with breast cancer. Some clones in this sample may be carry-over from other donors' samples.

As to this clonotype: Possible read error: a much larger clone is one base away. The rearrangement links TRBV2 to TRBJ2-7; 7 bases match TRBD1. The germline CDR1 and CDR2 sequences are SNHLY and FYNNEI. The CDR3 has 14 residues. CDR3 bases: TGTGCCACCTCCCTTGACAGGGAGTCAGAAGAGCGGTACTTC. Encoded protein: CATSLDRESEERYF.

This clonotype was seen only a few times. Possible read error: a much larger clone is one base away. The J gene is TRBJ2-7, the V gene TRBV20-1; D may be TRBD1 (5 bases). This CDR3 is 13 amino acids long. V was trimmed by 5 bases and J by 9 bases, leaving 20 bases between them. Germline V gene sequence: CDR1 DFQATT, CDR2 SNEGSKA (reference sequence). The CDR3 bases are TGCAGTGCTCGACAAGACCACCCTGGGGCGCAGTACTTC. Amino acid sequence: CSARQDHPGAQYF.

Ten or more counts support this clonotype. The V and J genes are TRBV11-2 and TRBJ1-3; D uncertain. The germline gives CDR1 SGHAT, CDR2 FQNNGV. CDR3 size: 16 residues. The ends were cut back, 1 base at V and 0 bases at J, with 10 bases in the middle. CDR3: CASSLVGQRSGNTIYF. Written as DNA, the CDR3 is TGTGCCAGCAGCTTAGTAGGGCAGCGCTCTGGAAACACCATATATTTT.

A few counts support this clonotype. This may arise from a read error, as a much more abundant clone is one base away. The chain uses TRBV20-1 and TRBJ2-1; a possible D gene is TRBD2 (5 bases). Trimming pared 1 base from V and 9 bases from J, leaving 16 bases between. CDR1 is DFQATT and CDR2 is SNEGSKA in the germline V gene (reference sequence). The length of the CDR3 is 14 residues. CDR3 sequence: CSARGNVGAAEQFF. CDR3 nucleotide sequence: TGCAGTGCTAGAGGGAATGTGGGAGCTGCTGAGCAGTTCTTC.

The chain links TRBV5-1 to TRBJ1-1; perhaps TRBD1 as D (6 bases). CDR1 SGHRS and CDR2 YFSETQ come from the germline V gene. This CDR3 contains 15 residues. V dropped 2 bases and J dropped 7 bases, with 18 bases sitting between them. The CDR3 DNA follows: TGCGCCAGCAGCTTAGGGGGGAACCGGCGAATTGAAGCTTTCTTT. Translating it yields CASSLGGNRRIEAFF.